The 6 T cell receptor beta chains listed next were all sequenced from one sample in a study of monozygotic twins with inflammatory bowel disease. Reanalyzing the 5' RACE reads, TCRdb keeps one entry per CDR3 protein, without DNA. This sample's clone table lists 400,000 or so distinct CDR3 sequences. Material for sequencing was blood. These receptors originate from a human donor with ulcerative colitis or Crohn's disease, or a healthy co-twin of an affected twin (not recorded which).

The chain has TRBV6-5 and TRBJ2-1. The CDR3 has 16 residues. The germline V gene has CDR1 MNHEY and CDR2 SVGAGI. CDR3 protein: CASSYSWRNSYNEQFF.

The chain combines TRBV19 with TRBJ1-3. The CDR3 spans 13 residues. The V gene's germline CDR1 is LNHDA and CDR2 SQIVND (reference sequence). This CDR3 reads CASKLSSGNTIYF.

The chain combines TRBV20-1 with TRBJ2-1; no DNA is available, so the TRBD2 call from TCRdb remains unchecked. Looked up from germline, CDR1 is DFQATT and CDR2 is SNEGSKA (reference sequence). The CDR3 runs to 15 residues. The CDR3 sequence is CSAPPLLGGINEQFF.

The chain links TRBV18 to TRBJ2-1; the D call of TRBD1 rests on TCRdb alone, since no DNA is present to check it. The CDR3 spans 13 residues. The V gene's germline CDR1 is KGHSH and CDR2 LQKENI. CDR3 region: CASSTGTDNEQFF.

The chain recombines TRBV7-2 with TRBJ2-1. CDR1 and CDR2 from the germline V gene are SGHTA and FQGNSA. The CDR3 length is 15 residues. This CDR3 reads CASSADLSSYNEQFF.

The chain employs TRBV7-9 and TRBJ2-5; lacking DNA, the TRBD2 call made by TCRdb goes unchecked. The germline V gene encodes CDR1 SEHNR and CDR2 FQNEAQ (reference sequence). CDR3 length equals 16 residues. The CDR3 spells CASSPHGLATGETQYF.